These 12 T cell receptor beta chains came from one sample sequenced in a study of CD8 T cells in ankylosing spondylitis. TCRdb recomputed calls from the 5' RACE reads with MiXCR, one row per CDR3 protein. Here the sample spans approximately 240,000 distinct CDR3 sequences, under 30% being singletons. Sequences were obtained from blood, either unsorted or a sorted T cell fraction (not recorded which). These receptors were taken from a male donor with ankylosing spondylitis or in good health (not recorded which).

The CDR3 loop is CASSLEVSTDTQYF. The DNA of the CDR3 is TGTGCCAGCAGCTTGGAGGTGTCCACAGATACGCAGTATTTT. This chain joins TRBV5-4 and TRBJ2-3; unclear D gene. Germline CDR1 and CDR2: SGHNT and YYREEE (reference sequence). The CDR3 covers 14 residues. V lost 0 bases to trimming and J lost 2 bases, with 7 bases between them. Supplemented by reference TRBV5-4 and TRBJ2-3, the full variable domain reads ETGVTQSPTHLIKTRGQQVTLRCSSQSGHNTVSWYQQALGQGPQFIFQYYREEENGRGNFPPRFSGLQFPNYSSELNVNALELDDSALYLCASSLEVSTDTQYFGPGTRLTVL.

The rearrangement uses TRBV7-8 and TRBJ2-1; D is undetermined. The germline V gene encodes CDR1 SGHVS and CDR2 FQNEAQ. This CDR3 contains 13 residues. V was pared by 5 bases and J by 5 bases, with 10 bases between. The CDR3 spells CASSTSQDNEQFF. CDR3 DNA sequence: TGTGCCAGCAGCACAAGCCAAGACAATGAGCAGTTCTTC. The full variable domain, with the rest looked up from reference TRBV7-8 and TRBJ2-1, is GAGVSQSPRYKVAKRGQDVALRCDPISGHVSLFWYQQALGQGPEFLTYFQNEAQLDKSGLPSDRFFAERPEGSVSTLKIQRTQQEDSAVYLCASSTSQDNEQFFGPGTRLTVL.

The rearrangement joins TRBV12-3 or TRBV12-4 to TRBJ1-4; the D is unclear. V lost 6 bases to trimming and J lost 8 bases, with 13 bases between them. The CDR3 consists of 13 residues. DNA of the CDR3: TGTGCCAGCAGCGCCGGAGCCTACGAAAAACTGTTTTTT. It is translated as CASSAGAYEKLFF.

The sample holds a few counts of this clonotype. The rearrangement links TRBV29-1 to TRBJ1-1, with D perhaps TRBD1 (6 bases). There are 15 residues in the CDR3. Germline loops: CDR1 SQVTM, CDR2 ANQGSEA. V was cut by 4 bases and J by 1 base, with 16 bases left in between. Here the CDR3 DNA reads TGCAGCGTTGTCCTCGGGGGGCGCTGGAACACTGAAGCTTTCTTT. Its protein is CSVVLGGRWNTEAFF. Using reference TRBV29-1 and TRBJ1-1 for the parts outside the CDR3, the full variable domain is SAVISQKPSRDICQRGTSLTIQCQVDSQVTMMFWYRQQPGQSLTLIATANQGSEATYESGFVIDKFPISRPNLTFSTLTVSNMSPEDSSIYLCSVVLGGRWNTEAFFGQGTRLTVV.

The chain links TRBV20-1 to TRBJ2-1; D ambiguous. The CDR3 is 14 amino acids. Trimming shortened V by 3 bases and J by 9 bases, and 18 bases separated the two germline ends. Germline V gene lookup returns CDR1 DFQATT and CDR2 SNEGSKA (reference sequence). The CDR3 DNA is TGCAGTGCTAGCGAAAAGGACCGAAGTGGTGAGCAGTTCTTC. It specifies CSASEKDRSGEQFF.

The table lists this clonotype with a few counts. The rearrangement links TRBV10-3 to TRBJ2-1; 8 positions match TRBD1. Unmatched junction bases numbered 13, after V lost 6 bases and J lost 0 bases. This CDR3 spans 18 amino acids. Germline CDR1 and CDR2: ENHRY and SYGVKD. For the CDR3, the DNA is TGTGCCATCAGAAAAGACAGGGGTACGCGGGGCTCCTACAATGAGCAGTTCTTC. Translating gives CAIRKDRGTRGSYNEQFF.

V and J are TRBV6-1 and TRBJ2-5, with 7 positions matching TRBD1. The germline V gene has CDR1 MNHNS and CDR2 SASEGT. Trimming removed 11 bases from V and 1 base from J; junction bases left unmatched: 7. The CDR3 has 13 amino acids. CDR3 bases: TGTGCCGGCAACCCAGGGGGCCAAGAGACCCAGTACTTC. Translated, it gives CAGNPGGQETQYF.

The CDR3 DNA is TGCAGTGCTAGGGGGGTGGGGGCCGCCCATACGCAGTATTTT. This gives the protein CSARGVGAAHTQYF. The rearrangement links TRBV20-1 to TRBJ2-3; D is possibly TRBD1 (6 bases). Trimming cost V 3 bases and J 7 bases, with 17 bases left between them. Germline CDR1 DFQATT, CDR2 SNEGSKA (reference sequence). The CDR3 contains 14 residues.

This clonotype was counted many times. CDR3 sequence: CASSLGKTGIYNSPLHF. Written as DNA, the CDR3 is TGTGCCAGCAGTTTAGGGAAGACAGGGATTTATAATTCACCCCTCCACTTT. The chain combines TRBV12-3 or TRBV12-4 with TRBJ1-6, with 7 bases aligning to TRBD1. With 1 base clipped from V and 4 bases from J, the junction kept 7 bases outside the gene matches. The CDR3 is 17 residues long.

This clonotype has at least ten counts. CDR3 region: CSASDPRLKQETQYF. The CDR3 bases are TGCAGTGCTAGTGATCCGAGACTAAAACAAGAGACCCAGTACTTC. The chain combines TRBV20-1 with TRBJ2-5; possibly TRBD2 for D (5 bases). The CDR3 consists of 15 residues. The germline V gene encodes CDR1 DFQATT and CDR2 SNEGSKA (reference sequence). V was trimmed by 3 bases and J by 2 bases, leaving 16 bases between them.

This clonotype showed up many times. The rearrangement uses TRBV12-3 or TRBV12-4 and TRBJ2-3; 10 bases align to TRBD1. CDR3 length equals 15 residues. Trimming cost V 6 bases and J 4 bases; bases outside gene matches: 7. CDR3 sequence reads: CASSPGQGIPDTQYF. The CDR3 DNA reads TGTGCCAGCAGCCCGGGACAGGGGATTCCAGATACGCAGTATTTT.

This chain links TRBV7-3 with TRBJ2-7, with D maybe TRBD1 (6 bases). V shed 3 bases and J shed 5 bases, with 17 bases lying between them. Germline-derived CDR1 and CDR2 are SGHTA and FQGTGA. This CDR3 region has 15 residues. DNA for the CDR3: TGTGCCAGCAGCTTCCACAGGGACCACCTGAACGAGCAGTACTTC. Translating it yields CASSFHRDHLNEQYF.